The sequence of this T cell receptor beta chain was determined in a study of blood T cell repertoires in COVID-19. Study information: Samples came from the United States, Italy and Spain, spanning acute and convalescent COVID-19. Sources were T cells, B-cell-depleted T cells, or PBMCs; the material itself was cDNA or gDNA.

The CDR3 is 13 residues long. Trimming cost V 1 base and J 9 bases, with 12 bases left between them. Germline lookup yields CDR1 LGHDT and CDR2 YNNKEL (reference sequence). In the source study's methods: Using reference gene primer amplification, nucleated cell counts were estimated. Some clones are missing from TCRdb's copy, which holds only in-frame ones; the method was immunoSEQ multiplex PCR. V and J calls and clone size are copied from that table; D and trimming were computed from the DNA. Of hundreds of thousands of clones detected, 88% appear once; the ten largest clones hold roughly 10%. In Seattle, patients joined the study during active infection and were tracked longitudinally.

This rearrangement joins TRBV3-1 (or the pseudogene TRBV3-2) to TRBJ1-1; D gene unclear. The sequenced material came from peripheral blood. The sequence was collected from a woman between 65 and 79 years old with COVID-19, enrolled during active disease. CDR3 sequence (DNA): TGTGCCAGCAGCCAAGGAGCCATCTTAAAAGCTTTCTTT. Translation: CASSQGAILKAFF.